This is a list of T cell receptor beta chains from one sample in a study of blood T cell repertoires in COVID-19. The repertoire was sequenced with immunoSEQ multiplex PCR; TCRdb's copy has only in-frame clones and lacks some. This table holds 350,000 to 400,000 clones, 89% found once. Material: peripheral blood. All receptors derive from a woman younger than 45 with COVID-19, enrolled during active disease. CDR3s include the opening cysteine and the closing phenylalanine or tryptophan. D genes are given only for firm matches. A clone size is listed for some rows: how often the clone was seen (once, few, many), or a class if it is expanded.

>TRBJ1-3|TRBV7-2|.|.
TGTGCCAGCAGCCGGATGGTGGGGAGTGGAAACACCATATATTTT
CASSRMVGSGNTIYF
>TRBJ2-1|TRBV3-1/TRBV3-2|.|.
TGTGCCAGCAGCCAAGATTTTAGGGGAGGACTGGAATCCTACAATGAGCAGTTCTTC
CASSQDFRGGLESYNEQFF
>TRBJ1-3|TRBV2|.|.
TGTGCCAGCAGTGAAAGCCAATTCTCTGGAAACACCATATATTTT
CASSESQFSGNTIYF
>TRBJ2-1|TRBV9|once|.
TGTGCCAGCAGCGTAGGTGATAGTATCAATGAGCAGTTCTTC
CASSVGDSINEQFF
>TRBJ2-7|TRBV28|.|.
TGTGCCAGCAGTTTAGGGGGTTTGGACTACTACGAGCAGTACTTC
CASSLGGLDYYEQYF
>TRBJ2-3|TRBV9|.|TRBD2
TGTGCCAGCAGAGACCGGGGGGGGCCAGATATAGATACGCAGTATTTT
CASRDRGGPDIDTQYF
>TRBJ2-7|TRBV6-2/TRBV6-3|.|TRBD1
TGTGCCAGCAGCTCGGGACAGGGGAACTACGAGCAGTACTTC
CASSSGQGNYEQYF
>TRBJ1-3|TRBV18|.|TRBD1
TGTGCCAGCTCACCCAGTCAGGGGGGCAACACCATATATTTT
CASSPSQGGNTIYF
>TRBJ2-1|TRBV29-1|.|.
TGCAGCGTTGCTCGGAGTTACAATGAGCAGTTCTTC
CSVARSYNEQFF
>TRBJ2-7|TRBV29-1|.|TRBD1
TGCAGCGTTGGGGGGGACAGGGCCGTCGAGCAGTACTTC
CSVGGDRAVEQYF
>TRBJ1-4|TRBV6-6|.|TRBD1
TGTGCCAGCAGTCCCCTAGACAGGGTAGGCAATGAAAAACTGTTTTTT
CASSPLDRVGNEKLFF
>TRBJ1-6|TRBV6-5|.|TRBD1
TGTGCCAGCAGTTCGGGACAGGGCGATTCACCCCTCCACTTT
CASSSGQGDSPLHF
>TRBJ1-1|TRBV27|.|.
TGTGCCAGCAGACCTCTGGGGCAGGGGAACACTGAAGCTTTCTTT
CASRPLGQGNTEAFF
>TRBJ2-2|TRBV10-3|.|TRBD1
TGTGCCATCAGGGGACAGGGGGCGAACACCGGGGAGCTGTTTTTT
CAIRGQGANTGELFF
>TRBJ2-2|TRBV5-1|once|.
TGCGCCAGCAGCGGTAGCGGGAACACCGGGGAGCTGTTTTTT
CASSGSGNTGELFF
>TRBJ2-3|TRBV5-4|.|.
TGTGCCAGCAGCTTGTTGAGGGGGAGTAGGACAGATACGCAGTATTTT
CASSLLRGSRTDTQYF
>TRBJ2-3|TRBV2|.|.
TGTGCCAGCAGACGGGAAGACACAGATACGCAGTATTTT
CASRREDTDTQYF
>TRBJ1-5|TRBV6-6|.|.
TGTGCCAGCAGATTTGGGGGGAATCAGCCCCAGCATTTT
CASRFGGNQPQHF
>TRBJ2-3|TRBV11-3|.|.
TGTGCCAGCAGCTCTAGGCCAGATACGCAGTATTTT
CASSSRPDTQYF
>TRBJ2-5|TRBV11-2|.|.
TGTGCCAGCACCCCAGACCTTGGGTGGGCGCCCGTCCAAGAGACCCAGTACTTC
CASTPDLGWAPVQETQYF
>TRBJ2-7|TRBV2|once|.
TGTGCCAGCACTACCTCGGAAGGGAGGCGCGAGCAGTACTTC
CASTTSEGRREQYF
>TRBJ2-3|TRBV19|.|.
TGTGCCAGTAGTATCGGGGGAACCTTCACAGATACGCAGTATTTT
CASSIGGTFTDTQYF
>TRBJ2-3|TRBV14|.|.
TGTGCCAGCAGCCAAGATCAGCGGAGCACAGATACGCAGTATTTT
CASSQDQRSTDTQYF
>TRBJ1-5|TRBV6-5|few|.
TGTGCCAGCAGCCGAACAGGGTTCCAGCCCCAGCATTTT
CASSRTGFQPQHF
>TRBJ1-4|TRBV7-9|.|TRBD1
TGTGCCAGCAGCCTAACCCGGGACAGGAGTGAAAAACTGTTTTTT
CASSLTRDRSEKLFF
>TRBJ1-1|TRBV7-6|.|TRBD1
TGTGCCAGCAGCTCTCGACAGGGTTTAGCCACTGAAGCTTTCTTT
CASSSRQGLATEAFF
>TRBJ2-1|TRBV15|.|TRBD2
TGTGCCACCAGCAGAGATGAACTAGCGGGAGAGAATGAGCAGTTCTTC
CATSRDELAGENEQFF
>TRBJ1-1|TRBV29-1|.|.
TGCAGCGTTGCAGGGTACACTGAAGCTTTCTTT
CSVAGYTEAFF
>TRBJ2-7|TRBV4-2|few|TRBD1
TGTGCCAGCAGCCAGGACAGGGGAGTTCTTAGCGAGCAGTACTTC
CASSQDRGVLSEQYF
>TRBJ1-6|TRBV10-2|.|.
TGCGCCACTCTGGAGGAACATTATAATTCACCCCTCCACTTT
CATLEEHYNSPLHF
>TRBJ2-1|TRBV7-2|.|TRBD1
TGTGCCAGCAGCCCCAGGACAGGGGTGGATGAGCAGTTCTTC
CASSPRTGVDEQFF
>TRBJ2-7|TRBV7-2|.|.
TGTGCCAGCAGACAAGGAAGTAGCGGCGAGCAGTACTTC
CASRQGSSGEQYF
>TRBJ2-1|TRBV18|.|.
TGTGCCAGCTCAACAGGTTCCCAAAGTCCCAATGAGCAGTTCTTC
CASSTGSQSPNEQFF